The 32 T cell receptor beta chains in this list originate from one sample, sequenced in a study of blood T cell repertoires in COVID-19. The data were produced by immunoSEQ multiplex PCR, yet TCRdb's version contains in-frame clones alone and is incomplete. The sample shows about 120,000 clones, under 80% of them seen only once. The specimen sequenced was peripheral blood. The receptors here all came from a man over 45 with acute or convalescent COVID-19.

The genes are TRBV7-9 and TRBJ2-2; 9 nucleotides agree with TRBD1. Per germline, CDR1 SEHNR and CDR2 FQNEAQ (reference sequence). With V trimmed by 4 bases and J by 5 bases, 2 bases remained unmatched. This CDR3 is 14 amino acids long. The CDR3 sequence is CASSWDRETGELFF. CDR3 sequence (DNA): TGTGCCAGCAGCTGGGACAGGGAGACCGGGGAGCTGTTTTTT.

V gene TRBV5-1 combines with J gene TRBJ2-5, with 12 bases that match TRBD1. Germline values: CDR1 SGHRS, CDR2 YFSETQ. This CDR3 is 16 amino acids long. V dropped 4 bases and J dropped 4; count of bases not matched to a gene: 8. The CDR3 DNA follows: TGCGCCAGCAGCACGCAGGGACAGGGGGCTGGAGAGACCCAGTACTTC. This gives the protein CASSTQGQGAGETQYF.

CDR3 residues: CASGPNHAPPSNEQFF. Written as DNA, the CDR3 is TGTGCTAGTGGCCCAAATCACGCTCCCCCGAGCAATGAGCAGTTCTTC. V is TRBV12-5 and J is TRBJ2-1; D ambiguous. V was shortened by 6 bases and J by 6 bases, with 21 bases between the two germline ends. The germline gives CDR1 LGHNT, CDR2 FRNRAP. The CDR3 length is 16 residues.

The rearrangement joins TRBV18 to TRBJ2-3; D is perhaps TRBD1 (6 bases). Trimming shortened V by 6 bases and J by 4 bases, and 11 bases separated the two germline ends. The CDR3 is 13 amino acids. Germline V CDR1 and CDR2: KGHSH, LQKENI. The CDR3 loop is CASSWGPADTQYF. CDR3 DNA: TGTGCCAGCTCGTGGGGGCCGGCAGATACGCAGTATTTT.

The rearrangement links TRBV11-2 to TRBJ2-2; D not certain. CDR3 length: 14 amino acids. The germline V and J ends were trimmed by 6 bases and 8 bases, with 16 bases remaining between them. Germline CDR1 is SGHAT and CDR2 is FQNNGV. The DNA for the CDR3 is TGTGCCAGCAGTCTAGAGATGGAGACTGGGGAGCTGTTTTTT. It translates to CASSLEMETGELFF.

The chain carries TRBV28 and TRBJ1-1; 10 nucleotides line up with TRBD1. The CDR3 length is 15 residues. CDR1 is MDHEN, CDR2 SYDVKM, per germline. Trimming at V came to 9 bases and at J to 5 bases, leaving 12 bases not matched to a gene. The CDR3 protein is CASFPGQGLRTEAFF. In DNA, the CDR3 is TGTGCCAGTTTCCCGGGACAGGGGTTAAGAACTGAAGCTTTCTTT. The whole variable domain, remainder taken from reference TRBV28 and TRBJ1-1, is DVKVTQSSRYLVKRTGEKVFLECVQDMDHENMFWYRQDPGLGLRLIYFSYDVKMKEKGDIPEGYSVSREKKERFSLILESASTNQTSMYLCASFPGQGLRTEAFFGQGTRLTVV.

In this sample, this clone turned up a few times. V gene TRBV3-1 (or the pseudogene TRBV3-2) combines with J gene TRBJ2-2; 8 bases match TRBD2. From germline, CDR1 is LGHDT and CDR2 YNNKEL (reference sequence). The CDR3 covers 14 residues. The trim removed 5 bases at V and 5 bases at J, leaving 4 bases unmatched. The CDR3 DNA follows: TGTGCCAGCAGCTTCACTAGCGGTACCGGGGAGCTGTTTTTT. It yields the protein CASSFTSGTGELFF.

This clone has a count of ten or more. The rearrangement joins TRBV29-1 to TRBJ2-2; D unresolved. Trimming removed 7 bases from V and 1 base from J, with 7 bases in between. CDR1 SQVTM and CDR2 ANQGSEA come from the germline V gene. The CDR3 runs 12 residues. The DNA of the CDR3 is TGCAGCGGATACAGGAACACCGGGGAGCTGTTTTTT. Translated: CSGYRNTGELFF.

The chain joins TRBV25-1 to TRBJ2-7; no firm D call. Trimming pared 3 bases from V and 4 bases from J, leaving 4 bases between. CDR3 length: 11 amino acids. Germline loops: CDR1 MGHDK, CDR2 SYGVNS. The CDR3, as DNA: TGTGCCAGCAGTGAGTCTTACGAGCAGTACTTC. Translation gives CASSESYEQYF.

Note on this clone: Other nucleotide sequences from this sample produce the same CDR3. The chain has TRBV28 and TRBJ1-5, with 9 bases fitting TRBD1. Germline values: CDR1 MDHEN, CDR2 SYDVKM. V shed 6 bases and J 2 bases; nucleotides not matched to a gene: 5. This CDR3 region has 15 residues. CDR3 in DNA: TGTGCCAGCAGCCTACAGGGGGCCGGCAATCAGCCCCAGCATTTT. It yields the protein CASSLQGAGNQPQHF.

V usage is TRBV20-1 and J usage is TRBJ2-5; the match to TRBD2 covers 10 bases. There are 16 residues in the CDR3. Germline V gene lookup returns CDR1 DFQATT and CDR2 SNEGSKA (reference sequence). Trimming took 3 bases from V and 5 from J; bases not matched to a gene: 12. The CDR3 DNA is TGCAGTGCTAGTTCCAGCGGGAGGGCCTTTTATGAGACCCAGTACTTC. Protein: CSASSSGRAFYETQYF.

The J gene is TRBJ1-4, the V gene TRBV7-9, with 7 bases lining up with TRBD1. The V segment lost 6 bases and the J segment 4 bases; nucleotides outside the gene matches: 5. Germline CDR1 SEHNR, CDR2 FQNEAQ (reference sequence). The CDR3 runs 14 residues. The CDR3 is CASREGAFNEKLFF. The CDR3 nucleotides read TGTGCCAGCAGGGAGGGGGCCTTTAATGAAAAACTGTTTTTT. Drawing the rest from reference TRBV7-9 and TRBJ1-4, the complete variable domain is DTGVSQNPRHKITKRGQNVTFRCDPISEHNRLYWYRQTLGQGPEFLTYFQNEAQLEKSRLLSDRFSAERPKGSFSTLEIQRTEQGDSAMYLCASREGAFNEKLFFGSGTQLSVL.

This sequence joins TRBV11-2 and TRBJ2-7; D perhaps matches TRBD1 (5 bases). The V gene's germline CDR1 is SGHAT and CDR2 FQNNGV. V lost 0 bases and J 2 bases, leaving 5 bases between the germline ends. The CDR3 has 13 amino acids. The CDR3 sequence is CASSLDRAYEQYF. CDR3 in DNA: TGTGCCAGCAGCTTAGACAGGGCCTACGAGCAGTACTTC.

The chain has TRBV2 and TRBJ1-6, with 8 bases fitting TRBD1. CDR1 and CDR2 from the germline V gene are SNHLY and FYNNEI. This CDR3 is built from 16 residues. J lost 2 bases, V lost 6 bases, and 6 bases had no gene match. The CDR3 sequence is CASSWTGPTYNSPLHF. DNA for the CDR3: TGTGCCAGCAGCTGGACAGGGCCGACCTATAATTCACCCCTCCACTTT.

To note about this clone: With a far larger clone one base away, a read error is the likely cause. The CDR3 reads CASSHDRVTEAFF. Here the CDR3 DNA reads TGTGCCAGCAGCCACGACAGGGTCACTGAAGCTTTCTTT. The chain carries TRBV7-9 and TRBJ1-1; TRBD1 matches at 7 bases. Germline V gene data show CDR1 as SEHNR and CDR2 as FQNEAQ (reference sequence). This CDR3 region has 13 residues. V shed 5 bases, J shed 4 bases, and the junction held 4 bases outside the gene matches.

The chain recombines TRBV5-6 with TRBJ1-2; 7 nucleotides match TRBD1. Germline CDR1 SGHDT, CDR2 YYEEEE. The trim removed 1 base at V and 4 bases at J, leaving 7 bases unmatched. CDR3 length equals 15 residues. The CDR3 spells CASSLLTGVGYGYTF. The CDR3 bases are TGTGCCAGCAGCTTGTTAACAGGGGTGGGCTATGGCTACACCTTC.

The chain couples TRBV7-3 to TRBJ2-1, with D hard to call. Trimming took off 3 bases at V and 5 bases at J, with 8 bases between the two ends. The CDR3 runs to 13 residues. The germline V gene has CDR1 SGHTA and CDR2 FQGTGA. The DNA of the CDR3 is TGTGCCAGCAGCTTGGAGCTTCACAATGAGCAGTTCTTC. This gives the protein CASSLELHNEQFF. Looking up the rest from reference TRBV7-3 and TRBJ2-1 gives the full variable domain: GAGVSQTPSNKVTEKGKYVELRCDPISGHTALYWYRQSLGQGPEFLIYFQGTGAADDSGLPNDRFFAVRPEGSVSTLKIQRTERGDSAVYLCASSLELHNEQFFGPGTRLTVL.

This clone was seen a single time. This sequence joins TRBV5-4 and TRBJ2-2; D unresolved. Germline assignment: CDR1 SGHNT and CDR2 YYREEE (reference sequence). Trimming took 2 bases from V and 5 from J, leaving 7 bases between them. The CDR3 consists of 13 residues. The CDR3 reads CASSLKRTGELFF. The DNA for the CDR3 is TGTGCCAGCAGCTTAAAGAGAACCGGGGAGCTGTTTTTT. Drawing the rest from reference TRBV5-4 and TRBJ2-2, the complete variable domain is ETGVTQSPTHLIKTRGQQVTLRCSSQSGHNTVSWYQQALGQGPQFIFQYYREEENGRGNFPPRFSGLQFPNYSSELNVNALELDDSALYLCASSLKRTGELFFGEGSRLTVL.

V usage is TRBV12-3 or TRBV12-4 and J usage is TRBJ2-2, with D possibly matching TRBD2 (6 bases). This CDR3 spans 13 amino acids. V gave up 11 bases and J gave up 4 bases, with 14 bases separating them. CDR3 DNA: TGTGCCCAAGGAGGGGCCTTCACCGGGGAGCTGTTTTTT. It specifies CAQGGAFTGELFF.

As for this clone: A read error may account for a junction end that differs from germline. The chain recombines TRBV9 with TRBJ2-7, with TRBD1 identical over 9 bases. The CDR3 has 15 residues. The germline gives CDR1 SGDLS, CDR2 YYNGEE. The DNA of the CDR3 is TGTGCCAGCAGCGACCGGGACAGGGTCTCCCACGAGCAGTACTTC. Its translation is CASSDRDRVSHEQYF.

The chain employs TRBV7-8 and TRBJ2-1, with D perhaps matching TRBD1 (6 bases). The CDR3 length is 14 residues. Germline V CDR1 and CDR2: SGHVS, FQNEAQ. Trimming removed 5 bases at V and 0 bases at J, with 8 bases between. This CDR3 reads CASSTGFSYNEQFF. As DNA, the CDR3 is TGTGCCAGCAGCACAGGGTTCTCCTACAATGAGCAGTTCTTC.

V gene TRBV9 combines with J gene TRBJ2-2, with D unresolved. The CDR3 consists of 13 residues. Between the trimmed V and J ends, which lost 6 bases and 4 bases, there was a span of 10 bases. The V gene's germline CDR1 is SGDLS and CDR2 YYNGEE. In DNA form, the CDR3 reads TGTGCCAGCACTTCCGAGCGCACCGGGGAGCTGTTTTTT. Amino acid sequence: CASTSERTGELFF.

The chain links TRBV27 to TRBJ1-5; D remains ambiguous. CDR3 length: 14 residues. The germline V gene encodes CDR1 MNHEY and CDR2 SMNVEV (reference sequence). V lost 1 base and J 7 bases, leaving 11 bases between the germline ends. The chain's CDR3 is CASSLLGSGQPQHF. The CDR3 bases are TGTGCCAGCAGTTTATTAGGGAGTGGGCAGCCCCAGCATTTT.

The chain links TRBV7-9 to TRBJ1-1; a weak D match, TRBD1 (5 bases). Trimming removed 6 bases from V and 6 bases from J, with 11 bases in between. The germline V gene has CDR1 SEHNR and CDR2 FQNEAQ (reference sequence). The CDR3 runs to 12 residues. The CDR3 region has the DNA TGTGCCAGCAGTAGCCAGGGATCTGAAGCTTTCTTT. Translated: CASSSQGSEAFF.

The CDR3 here is CASKAGGANEQFF. In nucleotides, the CDR3 is TGTGCCAGTAAAGCGGGGGGGGCGAATGAGCAGTTCTTC. The chain has TRBV6-5 and TRBJ2-1; TRBD2 matches 10 bases. V shed 9 bases, J shed 7 bases, and the junction held 6 bases outside the gene matches. CDR1 is MNHEY, CDR2 SVGAGI, per germline. This CDR3 has 13 residues.

Comments on this clone: The junction departs from germline at one end; a sequencing error may be responsible. The rearrangement links TRBV4-1 to TRBJ2-5, with a possible D match to TRBD2 (5 bases). This CDR3 is built from 15 residues. Germline CDR1 MGHRA, CDR2 YSYEKL. In DNA form, the CDR3 reads TGCGCCAGCAGCCAAGATCGGGATTACCAGGAGACCCAGTACTTC. Amino acids: CASSQDRDYQETQYF.

J is TRBJ2-3 and V is TRBV3-1 (or the pseudogene TRBV3-2); TRBD1 matches at 7 bases. This CDR3 has 22 residues. With 0 bases clipped from V and 1 base from J, the junction kept 22 bases outside the gene matches. Germline CDR1 and CDR2: LGHDT and YNNKEL (reference sequence). The CDR3 sequence is CASSQEKDKWTGYWLGTDTQYF. The CDR3 DNA reads as TGTGCCAGCAGCCAAGAAAAGGATAAGTGGACAGGATACTGGTTAGGCACAGATACGCAGTATTTT.

This clone has a single count. This chain links TRBV12-3 or TRBV12-4 with TRBJ2-7, with unresolved D. The V end was cut by 3 bases, the J end by 3 bases, with 6 bases between. The CDR3 loop spans 12 amino acids. CDR3 sequence reads: CASSFSFYEQYF. The DNA of the CDR3 is TGTGCCAGCAGTTTTAGCTTCTACGAGCAGTACTTC.

This clone was recorded only once. The chain combines TRBV14 with TRBJ2-1; D remains ambiguous. V shed 0 bases and J shed 3 bases, with 3 bases lying between them. The CDR3 sequence is 13 residues long. In germline, CDR1 is SGHDN, CDR2 FVKESK. CDR3: CASSQDSYNEQFF. For the CDR3, the DNA is TGTGCCAGCAGCCAAGACAGCTACAATGAGCAGTTCTTC.

This rearrangement joins TRBV15 to TRBJ2-1, with 8 bases matching TRBD1. V lost 0 bases to trimming and J lost 8 bases; unmatched junction nucleotides: 9. Germline V gene sequence: CDR1 LNHNV, CDR2 YYDKDF (reference sequence). The CDR3 runs 16 residues. In DNA, the CDR3 is TGTGCCACCAGCAGAGATGGACAGGGAGTTCGGGATGAGCAGTTCTTC. Protein: CATSRDGQGVRDEQFF.

This rearrangement joins TRBV7-9 to TRBJ1-4; TRBD1 is a possible D gene (5 bases). Trimming shortened V by 5 bases and J by 8 bases, and 18 bases separated the two germline ends. Germline V gene sequence: CDR1 SEHNR, CDR2 FQNEAQ (reference sequence). CDR3 length: 15 residues. The CDR3 region has the DNA TGTGCCAGCAGCCCATTTGGGGGAGGAGGAGAAAAACTGTTTTTT. It is translated as CASSPFGGGGEKLFF.

This sequence joins TRBV6-5 and TRBJ2-7; 8 bases agree with TRBD1. Looked up from germline, CDR1 is MNHEY and CDR2 is SVGAGI. The CDR3 runs 14 residues. The junction had 5 bases not matched to a gene; V was cut back by 1 base and J by 6 bases. The CDR3 here is CASSYLGQGAEQYF. Here the CDR3 DNA reads TGTGCCAGCAGTTACTTAGGGCAGGGGGCCGAGCAGTACTTC.